The entry that follows covers one TCR beta chain sequence. Its antigen is not known. The data were obtained in a study of early T cells in non-severe SARS-CoV-2 infection. General study results and limits: VDJdb matching favored anti-spike CD8 responses, missing private and CD4 specificities.

Losses at the gene ends were 0 bases for V and 14 bases for J; bases not matched to a gene: 8. The CDR3 contains 14 residues. Each CDR3 protein is one row after TCRdb ran MiXCR on the 5' RACE reads. Among approximately 66,000 distinct CDR3 sequences listed, less than 15% were seen once. The chain couples TRBV12-3 or TRBV12-4 to TRBJ2-1, with TRBD2 matching 9 bases. The sequenced sample consisted of whole blood. This TCR was recovered from an adult who was a healthcare worker with PCR-confirmed SARS-CoV-2 infection or an uninfected control (not recorded which). The CDR3 region is CASSLASPSGNEFF. The CDR3 region has the DNA TGTGCCAGCAGTTTAGCGTCGCCTAGCGGGAACGAGTTCTTC.